The sequence of this T cell receptor beta chain was determined in a study of blood T cell repertoires in COVID-19. Study-wide background: From the United States, Italy and Spain came samples of acute and convalescent COVID-19. PBMCs, B-cell-depleted T cells, or T cells provided the cDNA or gDNA that made up the material.

V lost 1 base to trimming and J lost 7 bases; unmatched junction nucleotides: 9. From germline, CDR1 is SGDLS and CDR2 YYNGEE. The CDR3 runs 16 residues. Per the study methods: How many nucleated cells were present was estimated from reference gene primer amplification. Libraries were prepared by immunoSEQ multiplex PCR; TCRdb keeps only in-frame clonotypes and omits some of them. D and trimming come from the DNA, and the V and J calls and clone size come from that table. Among around 200,000 clones listed, less than 85% were seen once. The sample holds a few counts of this clone. Material: peripheral blood. The TCR sequence derives from a woman aged 70-85 years with acute or convalescent COVID-19. The chain is built from TRBV9 and TRBJ2-2; TRBD2 matches at 8 bases. The CDR3, as DNA: TGTGCCAGCAGCGTATCGTACGGGGGGGAGATCGGGGAGCTGTTTTTT. It encodes CASSVSYGGEIGELFF.